The 10 T cell receptor beta chains presented below share a single source sample, sequenced in a study of CD8+ T cells in alopecia areata. In each case, RNA was isolated and then reverse transcribed into cDNA as the sequencing template. The protocol was immunoSEQ multiplex PCR, while the TCRdb copy is restricted to in-frame clones and leaves out a portion. The sample lists some 220,000 clones, about three fifths occurring once. Treatment here: oral pan-JAK inhibitor, 5-10 mg twice daily. The starting material was CD4+ T cells sorted from blood, obtained at week 4, from a patient treated with tofacitinib. Source of these receptors: a human donor with alopecia areata.

The chain uses TRBV18 and TRBJ2-5; D gene unclear. From germline, CDR1 is KGHSH and CDR2 LQKENI. This CDR3 comprises 13 residues. The germline V and J ends were trimmed by 6 bases and 4 bases, with 12 bases remaining between them. CDR3 nucleotides: TGTGCCAGCTCCGTATCGGGTGGAGAGACCCAGTACTTC. It codes for CASSVSGGETQYF.

This clone came up once. The chain employs TRBV9 and TRBJ1-2; D is unresolved. The CDR3 covers 12 residues. V lost 4 bases, J lost 4 bases, and 8 bases lay in between. Germline-derived CDR1 and CDR2 are SGDLS and YYNGEE. In nucleotides, the CDR3 is TGTGCCAGCAGCAACGATCTCTATGGCTACACCTTC. Its protein is CASSNDLYGYTF.

V and J are TRBV4-3 and TRBJ1-6, with 9 nucleotides matching TRBD1. The junction had 7 bases not matched to a gene; V was cut back by 0 bases and J by 7 bases. This CDR3 spans 17 amino acids. Germline CDR1 LGHNA, CDR2 YSLEER. This CDR3 is CASSQEGDRAVNSPLHF. In DNA form, the CDR3 reads TGCGCCAGCAGCCAAGAAGGGGACAGGGCGGTAAATTCACCCCTCCACTTT.

V gene TRBV29-1 combines with J gene TRBJ2-1; no clear D. The germline V gene encodes CDR1 SQVTM and CDR2 ANQGSEA. The CDR3 extends over 11 amino acids. Trimming removed 4 bases from V and 8 bases from J, with 9 bases in between. CDR3 sequence (DNA): TGCAGCGTTGTTAGAATCGATGAGCAGTTCTTC. Its translation is CSVVRIDEQFF.

This chain links TRBV29-1 with TRBJ1-1, with D hard to call. V lost 2 bases and J 10 bases, leaving 17 bases between the germline ends. This CDR3 spans 13 amino acids. Germline V gene sequence: CDR1 SQVTM, CDR2 ANQGSEA. The DNA for the CDR3 is TGCAGCGTTGAACGCATGGCGGAAATGGGAGCTTTCTTT. The encoded protein is CSVERMAEMGAFF.

The chain joins TRBV2 to TRBJ2-1, with D uncertain. V was clipped by 5 bases and J by 5 bases, with 10 bases between them. The CDR3 loop spans 13 amino acids. Germline assignment: CDR1 SNHLY and CDR2 FYNNEI. As DNA, the CDR3 is TGTGCCAGCAGTTCCAGACCAGACAATGAGCAGTTCTTC. It encodes CASSSRPDNEQFF.

The chain has TRBV2 and TRBJ1-6; D is perhaps TRBD1 (6 bases). The CDR3 has 15 amino acids. V was cut by 6 bases and J by 5 bases, with 14 bases left in between. The germline V gene encodes CDR1 SNHLY and CDR2 FYNNEI. The CDR3 sequence is CASRGASNHNSPLHF. The CDR3 DNA reads TGTGCCAGCAGGGGGGCATCCAATCATAATTCACCCCTCCACTTT.

The chain carries TRBV29-1 and TRBJ2-3, with D perhaps TRBD1 (5 bases). Germline CDR1 is SQVTM and CDR2 is ANQGSEA. The V end lost 4 bases, the J end lost 0 bases, and 11 bases lay between the germline ends. The CDR3 totals 14 residues. CDR3: CSVVGVGSTDTQYF. The CDR3 nucleotides read TGCAGCGTTGTAGGGGTTGGGAGCACAGATACGCAGTATTTT.

This sequence joins TRBV9 and TRBJ2-5; 8 bases are shared with TRBD2. V shed 0 bases and J 2 bases; nucleotides not matched to a gene: 6. Germline V CDR1 and CDR2: SGDLS, YYNGEE. The CDR3 runs to 16 residues. Written as DNA, the CDR3 is TGTGCCAGCAGCGTAGTCCCGGGGGGGCGGCAAGAGACCCAGTACTTC. Translation gives CASSVVPGGRQETQYF.

J is TRBJ2-1 and V is TRBV9, with 8 bases that match TRBD2. This CDR3 contains 15 residues. J was trimmed by 2 bases and V by 2 bases; bases with no gene match: 3. CDR1 and CDR2 from the germline V gene are SGDLS and YYNGEE. The CDR3 DNA follows: TGTGCCAGCAGCGTTGCGGGGGGCCCCTACAATGAGCAGTTCTTC. Protein: CASSVAGGPYNEQFF.